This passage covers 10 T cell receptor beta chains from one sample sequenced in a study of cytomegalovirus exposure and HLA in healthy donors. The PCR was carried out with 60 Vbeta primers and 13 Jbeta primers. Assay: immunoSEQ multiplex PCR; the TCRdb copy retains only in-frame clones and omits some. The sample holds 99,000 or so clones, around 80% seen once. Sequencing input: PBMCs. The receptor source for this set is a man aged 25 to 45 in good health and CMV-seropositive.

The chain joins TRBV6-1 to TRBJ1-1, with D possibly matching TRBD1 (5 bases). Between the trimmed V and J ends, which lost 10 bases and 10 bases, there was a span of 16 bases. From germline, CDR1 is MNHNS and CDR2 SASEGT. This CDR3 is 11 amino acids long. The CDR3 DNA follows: TGTGCCACCCATTGGGTCGGGGGAGCTTTCTTT. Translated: CATHWVGGAFF.

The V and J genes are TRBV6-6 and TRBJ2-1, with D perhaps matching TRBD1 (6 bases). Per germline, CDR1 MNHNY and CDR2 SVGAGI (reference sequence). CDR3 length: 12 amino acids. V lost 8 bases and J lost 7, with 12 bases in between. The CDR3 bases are TGTGCCAGCTCCCCCGGACAGAATGAGCAGTTCTTC. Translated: CASSPGQNEQFF.

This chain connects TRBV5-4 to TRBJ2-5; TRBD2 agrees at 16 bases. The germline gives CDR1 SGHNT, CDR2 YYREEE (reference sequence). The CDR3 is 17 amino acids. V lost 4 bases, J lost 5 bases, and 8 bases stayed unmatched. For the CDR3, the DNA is TGTGCCAGCAGCCCCGGGACTAGCGGGGGGGCCCGGGAGACCCAGTACTTC. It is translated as CASSPGTSGGARETQYF.

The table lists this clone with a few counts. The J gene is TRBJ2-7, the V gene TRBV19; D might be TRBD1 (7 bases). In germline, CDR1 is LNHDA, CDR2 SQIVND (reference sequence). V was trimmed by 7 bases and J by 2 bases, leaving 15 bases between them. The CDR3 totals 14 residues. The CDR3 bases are TGTGCCAGTACCCCGGCAGGGGGGACCTACGAGCAGTACTTC. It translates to CASTPAGGTYEQYF.

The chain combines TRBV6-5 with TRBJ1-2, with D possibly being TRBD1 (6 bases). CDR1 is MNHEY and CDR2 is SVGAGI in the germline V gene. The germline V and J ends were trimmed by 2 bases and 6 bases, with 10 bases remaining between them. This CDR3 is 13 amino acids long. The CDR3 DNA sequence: TGTGCCAGCAGTTACAGCCCAGGGGATGGCTACACCTTC. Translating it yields CASSYSPGDGYTF.

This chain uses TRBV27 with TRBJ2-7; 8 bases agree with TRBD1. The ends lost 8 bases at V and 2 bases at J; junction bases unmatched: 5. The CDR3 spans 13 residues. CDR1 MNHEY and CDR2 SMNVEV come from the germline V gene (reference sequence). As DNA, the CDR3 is TGTGCCAGCTCCGACAGGGGCCCCTACGAGCAGTACTTC. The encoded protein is CASSDRGPYEQYF.

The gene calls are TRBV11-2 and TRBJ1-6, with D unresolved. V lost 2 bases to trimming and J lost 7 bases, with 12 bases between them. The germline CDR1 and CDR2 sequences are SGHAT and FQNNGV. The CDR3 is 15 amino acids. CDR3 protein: CASSLNLGSNSPLHF. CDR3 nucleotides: TGTGCCAGCAGCTTAAATCTGGGGAGCAATTCACCCCTCCACTTT.

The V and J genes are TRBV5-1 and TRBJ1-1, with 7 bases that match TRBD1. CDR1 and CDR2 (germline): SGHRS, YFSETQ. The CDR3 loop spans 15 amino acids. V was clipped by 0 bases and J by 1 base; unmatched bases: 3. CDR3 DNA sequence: TGCGCCAGCAGCTTGGTAGGGGGCCAGAACACTGAAGCTTTCTTT. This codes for CASSLVGGQNTEAFF.

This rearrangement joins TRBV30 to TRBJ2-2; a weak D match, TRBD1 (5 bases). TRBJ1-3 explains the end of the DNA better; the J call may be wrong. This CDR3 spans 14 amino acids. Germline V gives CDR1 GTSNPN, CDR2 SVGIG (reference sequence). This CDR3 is CAWSVQDSGNTIYF. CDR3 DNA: TGTGCCTGGAGTGTACAGGATTCTGGAAACACCATATATTTT.

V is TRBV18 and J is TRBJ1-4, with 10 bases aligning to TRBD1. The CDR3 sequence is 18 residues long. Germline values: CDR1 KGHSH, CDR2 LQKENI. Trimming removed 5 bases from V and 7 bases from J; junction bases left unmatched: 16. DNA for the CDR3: TGTGCCAGCTCAGCATCATATGGGACAGGGGTCGTGAGTGAAAAACTGTTTTTT. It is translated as CASSASYGTGVVSEKLFF.